This entry concerns a single TCR beta chain. The J segment lost 1 base and the V segment lost 8 bases, leaving 12 bases of the junction unmatched. The CDR3 consists of 15 residues. CDR1 is SGHRS, CDR2 YFSETQ, per germline. With random hexamers, reverse transcription was performed on about 0.5 to 1 ug of RNA. One entry per CDR3 protein results from TCRdb running MiXCR on the immunoSEQ multiplex PCR reads. The data show 250,000 to 350,000 distinct CDR3 sequences, around 92% seen once. The record originates from a study of CD8 T cells in Susac syndrome. The chain uses TRBV5-1 and TRBJ2-7; 7 bases line up with TRBD1. The sequenced sample was CD4+ T cells from PBMCs. This TCR derives from a human donor with multiple sclerosis. The DNA of the CDR3 is TGCGCCAGTACCCACGGACAGGCCGAATCCTACGAGCAGTACTTC. As protein: CASTHGQAESYEQYF.